Detailed here is one T cell receptor beta chain. What it binds is unknown. This may be a read error: a much more frequent sequence differs by one nucleotide. The data stem from a study of neurological immune-mediated disorders. Study results and limitations: Across subjects, expanded clones had no CDR3 amino acid sequences in common, pointing to private repertoires in all groups. The most TCR clonal expansion was seen in HTLV-1-associated myelopathy, whereas the least was seen in multiple sclerosis, below the level in healthy controls.

Via MiXCR, TCRdb re-called the 5' RACE reads, giving one row per CDR3 protein. The sample consists of tens of thousands of distinct CDR3 sequences, nearly 25% of them appearing once. CDR3 length equals 17 residues. Germline assignment: CDR1 DFQATT and CDR2 SNEGSKA (reference sequence). Time point in this sample: technical triplicate 2. 2 million unsorted PBMCs were stored in RNAlater at -80 °C before RNA extraction. The rearrangement links TRBV20-1 to TRBJ2-1; D call uncertain. Sequenced sample: PBMCs. This TCR came from a man between 60 and 70 years old with HTLV-1-associated myelopathy (HAM/TSP). CDR3 coding DNA: TGCAGTGCAACTGATCCCAGCGTGGGATCCTCCGACAATGAGCAGTTCTTC. Protein: CSATDPSVGSSDNEQFF.